Included here is one T cell receptor (beta chain) sequence, with context. This sample is part of a study of OX40 agonist ivuxolimab in advanced cancers. Study-level information: Each patient was given ivuxolimab into a vein every 2 weeks, at 0.01 to 10 mg/kg. Recorded diagnoses for dose-escalation patients were hepatocellular carcinoma, melanoma, renal cell or head and neck cancer.

Repertoires were generated with immunoSEQ multiplex PCR, while TCRdb's copy carries only in-frame clones and drops some. The sample comprises some 86,000 clones, 90% of which are singletons, and less than 0.35% rests with the top ten. Unmatched junction bases numbered 11, after V lost 1 base and J lost 0 bases. The CDR3 is made up of 18 amino acids. Germline V CDR1 and CDR2: SGHRS, YFSETQ. The V gene is TRBV5-1, the J gene TRBJ2-3, with 7 bases fitting TRBD2. The sample in question was CD4+ or CD8+ T cells sorted from blood, obtained in a trial of the OX40 agonist ivuxolimab. The receptor was isolated from an adult with an advanced solid tumor such as melanoma, head and neck, liver or kidney cancer. For the CDR3, the DNA is TGCGCCAGCAGCTTGTATTACGCTAGCGGTGCTAGCACAGATACGCAGTATTTT. Translation: CASSLYYASGASTDTQYF.